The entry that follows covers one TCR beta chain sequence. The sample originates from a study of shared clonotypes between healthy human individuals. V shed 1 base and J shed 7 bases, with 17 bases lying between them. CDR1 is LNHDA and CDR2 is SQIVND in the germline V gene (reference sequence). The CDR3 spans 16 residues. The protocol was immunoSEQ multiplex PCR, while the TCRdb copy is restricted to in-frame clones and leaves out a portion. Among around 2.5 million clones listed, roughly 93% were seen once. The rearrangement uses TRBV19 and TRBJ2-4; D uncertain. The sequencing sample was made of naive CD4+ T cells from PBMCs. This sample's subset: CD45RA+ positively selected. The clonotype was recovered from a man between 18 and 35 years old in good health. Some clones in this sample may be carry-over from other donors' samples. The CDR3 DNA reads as TGTGCCAGTAGTATAGTGCTGGGGTCGTGGCGGAACATTCAGTACTTC. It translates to CASSIVLGSWRNIQYF.